Presented here are 13 T cell receptor beta chains from one specimen sequenced in a study of T cell responses to AZD1222 COVID-19 vaccine. Some clones are missing from TCRdb's copy, which holds only in-frame ones; the method was immunoSEQ multiplex PCR. The top ten clones hold approximately 1% of a sample with hundreds of thousands of clones, 85% to 95% of them seen once. This specimen consisted of peripheral blood, obtained on day 0 of MenACWY control vaccination. The receptors originated from an adult in good health.

This clone was seen once. The chain has TRBV12-3 or TRBV12-4 and TRBJ2-7; a possible D gene is TRBD1 (6 bases). The CDR3 sequence is 12 residues long. Trimming took off 5 bases at V and 6 bases at J, with 11 bases between the two ends. This CDR3 reads CASSNRVSEQYF. As DNA, the CDR3 is TGTGCCAGCAGTAACAGGGTTTCCGAGCAGTACTTC.

CDR3 DNA sequence: TGTGCCAGCAGCCGCCAATCCAGGACTGATTATGGCTACACCTTC. This codes for CASSRQSRTDYGYTF. This chain connects TRBV11-2 to TRBJ1-2, with D uncertain. CDR1 is SGHAT, CDR2 FQNNGV, per germline. V lost 5 bases and J 5 bases, leaving 18 bases between the germline ends. The CDR3 extends over 15 amino acids.

The chain has TRBV5-4 and TRBJ1-6; D remains ambiguous. CDR1 SGHNT and CDR2 YYREEE come from the germline V gene (reference sequence). This CDR3 is built from 13 residues. V shed 0 bases and J shed 6 bases, with 4 bases lying between them. The CDR3 nucleotides read TGTGCCAGCAGCTTGGGAGGTAATTCACCCCTCCACTTT. The encoded protein is CASSLGGNSPLHF.

The chain uses TRBV4-2 and TRBJ1-2; the D is unclear. The germline gives CDR1 LGHNA, CDR2 YNFKEQ. The V end was cut by 0 bases, the J end by 5 bases, with 4 bases between. This CDR3 is 12 amino acids long. CDR3 amino acids: CASSQEMYGYTF. The CDR3 DNA reads TGTGCCAGCAGCCAAGAAATGTATGGCTACACCTTC.

The chain carries TRBV4-2 and TRBJ1-1; D is undetermined. Germline assignment: CDR1 LGHNA and CDR2 YNFKEQ. This CDR3 is built from 16 residues. Trimming left V 0 bases short and J 3 bases short, with 14 bases between. The CDR3 DNA reads TGTGCCAGCAGCCAAGATGGCGGCAGAAGGGACACTGAAGCTTTCTTT. Translated: CASSQDGGRRDTEAFF.

The rearrangement uses TRBV30 and TRBJ1-1, with 7 bases aligning to TRBD1. This CDR3 contains 17 residues. The trim removed 0 bases at V and 4 bases at J, leaving 14 bases unmatched. Looked up from germline, CDR1 is GTSNPN and CDR2 is SVGIG (reference sequence). The CDR3 protein is CAWSVERQGIRATEAFF. The DNA for the CDR3 is TGTGCCTGGAGTGTAGAGCGACAGGGAATCCGAGCCACTGAAGCTTTCTTT. The whole variable domain, filled in from reference TRBV30 and TRBJ1-1, reads SQTIHQWPATLVQPVGSPLSLECTVEGTSNPNLYWYRQAAGRGLQLLFYSVGIGQISSEVPQNLSASRPQDRQFILSSKKLLLSDSGFYLCAWSVERQGIRATEAFFGQGTRLTVV.

J is TRBJ1-4 and V is TRBV18; 11 bases map to TRBD1. After removal of 3 bases from V and 7 bases from J, the junction contained 7 bases not matched to a gene. This CDR3 contains 16 residues. The germline CDR1 and CDR2 sequences are KGHSH and LQKENI. The CDR3 sequence is CASSPDRGRRGEKLFF. Here the CDR3 DNA reads TGTGCCAGCTCACCGGACAGGGGGCGTCGAGGTGAAAAACTGTTTTTT.

The gene calls are TRBV6-5 and TRBJ1-6, with D perhaps matching TRBD1 (6 bases). There are 13 residues in the CDR3. V dropped 5 bases and J dropped 8 bases, with 10 bases sitting between them. Germline V lookup: CDR1 MNHEY, CDR2 SVGAGI. CDR3 loop: CASSPSGDSPLHF. CDR3 sequence (DNA): TGTGCCAGCAGTCCGTCAGGGGATTCACCCCTCCACTTT.

J is TRBJ1-4 and V is TRBV25-1; no clear D gene. V shed 6 bases and J shed 4 bases, with 9 bases lying between them. In germline, CDR1 is MGHDK, CDR2 SYGVNS. The CDR3 consists of 13 residues. The CDR3 region is CASSPGVNEKLFF. The CDR3 region has the DNA TGTGCCAGCAGCCCGGGCGTTAATGAAAAACTGTTTTTT.

This chain joins TRBV7-3 and TRBJ2-1; no clear D. V lost 1 base and J lost 7, with 8 bases in between. From germline, CDR1 is SGHTA and CDR2 FQGTGA. The CDR3 extends over 13 amino acids. The CDR3 DNA reads TGTGCCAGCAGCTTAAAAATAGGGAATGAGCAGTTCTTC. This encodes CASSLKIGNEQFF.

The chain couples TRBV6-1 to TRBJ1-2, with D maybe TRBD1 (6 bases). Germline assignment: CDR1 MNHNS and CDR2 SASEGT. The CDR3 is 14 amino acids. V was clipped by 2 bases and J by 5 bases, with 12 bases between them. The CDR3 sequence: CASSEQQGTYGYTF. The CDR3 nucleotides are TGTGCCAGCAGTGAACAACAGGGCACTTATGGCTACACCTTC.

The CDR3 DNA reads as TGCGCCAGCAGCCAATCCATACAGCGGCACACCGGGGAGCTGTTTTTT. Protein: CASSQSIQRHTGELFF. The J gene is TRBJ2-2, the V gene TRBV4-1; TRBD2 might be the D (5 bases). The CDR3 has 16 amino acids. Per germline, CDR1 MGHRA and CDR2 YSYEKL. Between the trimmed V and J ends, which lost 2 bases and 3 bases, there was a span of 13 bases.

The chain joins TRBV7-3 to TRBJ1-2; D ambiguous. CDR1 is SGHTA, CDR2 FQGTGA, per germline. This CDR3 spans 12 amino acids. V lost 2 bases, J lost 5 bases, and 6 bases lay in between. The CDR3 nucleotides are TGTGCCAGCAGCTTAGGAGCGTATGGCTACACCTTC. Translated, it gives CASSLGAYGYTF. Drawing the rest from reference TRBV7-3 and TRBJ1-2, the complete variable domain is GAGVSQTPSNKVTEKGKYVELRCDPISGHTALYWYRQSLGQGPEFLIYFQGTGAADDSGLPNDRFFAVRPEGSVSTLKIQRTERGDSAVYLCASSLGAYGYTFGSGTRLTVV.